This entry lists 7 T cell receptor beta chains sequenced from one sample in a study of T cell responses to AZD1222 COVID-19 vaccine. The repertoire was sequenced with immunoSEQ multiplex PCR; TCRdb's copy has only in-frame clones and lacks some. This sample has 150,000 to 200,000 clones; approximately 91% occur once, and the top ten carry over 0.85%. The material sequenced was peripheral blood, taken on day 0 of AZD1222 vaccination. The receptors were sampled from an adult in good health.

This chain uses TRBV28 with TRBJ1-2; D not certain. Looked up from germline, CDR1 is MDHEN and CDR2 is SYDVKM. This CDR3 spans 14 amino acids. Deletions cut 5 bases from V and 4 bases from J, with 14 bases between. The CDR3 loop is CASSLGDRIYGYTF. Here the CDR3 DNA reads TGTGCCAGCAGTCTCGGAGACCGCATCTATGGCTACACCTTC.

The chain uses TRBV5-4 and TRBJ2-5; possibly TRBD2 for D (6 bases). Per germline, CDR1 SGHNT and CDR2 YYREEE (reference sequence). Trimming took 0 bases from V and 4 from J, leaving 16 bases between them. This CDR3 region has 16 residues. In DNA form, the CDR3 reads TGTGCCAGCAGCTTGGCCTCCAAGCGGGCCGGAGAGACCCAGTACTTC. This codes for CASSLASKRAGETQYF. Drawing the rest from reference TRBV5-4 and TRBJ2-5, the complete variable domain is ETGVTQSPTHLIKTRGQQVTLRCSSQSGHNTVSWYQQALGQGPQFIFQYYREEENGRGNFPPRFSGLQFPNYSSELNVNALELDDSALYLCASSLASKRAGETQYFGPGTRLLVL.

The chain combines TRBV7-2 with TRBJ2-7; D unclear. The CDR3 contains 11 residues. Trimming removed 5 bases at V and 5 bases at J, with 7 bases between. Germline loops: CDR1 SGHTA, CDR2 FQGNSA. Written as DNA, the CDR3 is TGTGCCAGCAGCCCCTTTCACGAGCAGTACTTC. This encodes CASSPFHEQYF.

V is TRBV29-1 and J is TRBJ2-2, with TRBD1 identical over 9 bases. This CDR3 is built from 14 residues. The V segment lost 1 base and the J segment 5 bases; nucleotides outside the gene matches: 2. Germline-derived CDR1 and CDR2 are SQVTM and ANQGSEA. CDR3 amino acids: CSVEGTGATGELFF. The CDR3 bases are TGCAGCGTTGAAGGGACAGGGGCAACCGGGGAGCTGTTTTTT.

The chain uses TRBV2 and TRBJ1-5; D not certain. The V end lost 2 bases, the J end lost 7 bases, and 12 bases lay between the germline ends. The CDR3 extends over 14 amino acids. Germline-derived CDR1 and CDR2 are SNHLY and FYNNEI. For the CDR3, the DNA is TGTGCCAGCAGTGAACAAGGCCAGTACCAGCCCCAGCATTTT. Translating it yields CASSEQGQYQPQHF. Full variable domain (outside the CDR3, taken from reference TRBV2 and TRBJ1-5): EPEVTQTPSHQVTQMGQEVILRCVPISNHLYFYWYRQILGQKVEFLVSFYNNEISEKSEIFDDQFSVERPDGSNFTLKIRSTKLEDSAMYFCASSEQGQYQPQHFGDGTRLSIL.

This chain uses TRBV2 with TRBJ1-6; 10 bases are shared with TRBD1. The CDR3 contains 16 residues. With 9 bases clipped from V and 8 bases from J, the junction kept 13 bases outside the gene matches. Germline V gene lookup returns CDR1 SNHLY and CDR2 FYNNEI. The CDR3 DNA reads TGTGCCAGGGAGACAGGGGGCAGTTTTTCGGATTCACCCCTCCACTTT. Protein sequence: CARETGGSFSDSPLHF. Variable domain in full (rest from reference TRBV2 and TRBJ1-6): EPEVTQTPSHQVTQMGQEVILRCVPISNHLYFYWYRQILGQKVEFLVSFYNNEISEKSEIFDDQFSVERPDGSNFTLKIRSTKLEDSAMYFCARETGGSFSDSPLHFGNGTRLTVT.

V is TRBV13 and J is TRBJ2-7, with 9 bases matching TRBD2. Germline V gene sequence: CDR1 PRHDT, CDR2 FYEKMQ (reference sequence). This CDR3 comprises 15 residues. V gave up 5 bases and J gave up 4 bases; unmatched junction bases: 9. CDR3 bases: TGTGCCAGCAGCCACCGAGGTAGCGGGAGATACGAGCAGTACTTC. Translated: CASSHRGSGRYEQYF.